The next 16 T cell receptor beta chains were all read from a single sample in a study of T cells in Graves' hyperthyroidism and ophthalmopathy. Regions amplified from RNA transcripts were the TCR beta CDR3 regions. First-round RT-PCR of the TCR CDR3 relied on the HTBI primer set. MiXCR, applied by TCRdb to the multiplex PCR reads, yields one record per CDR3 protein. The sample lists a few hundred thousand distinct CDR3 sequences, under 60% occurring once. What was sequenced was peripheral blood or thyroid tissue (not recorded which). The source of these receptors is an adult woman with Graves' disease, either hyperthyroidism or ophthalmopathy (not recorded which).

Comment on this clonotype: One end of the junction varies from germline; a read error may be responsible. The rearrangement uses TRBV2 and TRBJ2-2, with D perhaps matching TRBD2 (6 bases). The CDR3 spans 16 residues. Looked up from germline, CDR1 is SNHLY and CDR2 is FYNNEI. The CDR3 region has the DNA TGTGCCAGCAGTGAAGCTGCGCGAACGTGCACCGGGGGGCTGTTTTTT. Translated: CASSEAARTCTGGLFF.

The chain recombines TRBV10-2 with TRBJ2-7, with D perhaps assigned TRBD1 or TRBD2 (6 bases each). The germline gives CDR1 WSHSY, CDR2 SAAADI. The CDR3 is made up of 14 amino acids. The V end was cut by 3 bases, the J end by 9 bases, with 18 bases between. The CDR3 protein is CASSEGGGRFGQYF. As DNA, the CDR3 is TGCGCCAGCAGTGAAGGGGGTGGGAGGTTCGGGCAGTACTTC.

This clonotype was recorded at least ten times. The chain joins TRBV5-4 to TRBJ1-1; D uncertain. Germline loops: CDR1 SGHNT, CDR2 YYREEE (reference sequence). Trimming took off 1 base at V and 4 bases at J, with 14 bases between the two ends. The CDR3 is 15 amino acids. The CDR3 nucleotides are TGTGCCAGCAGCTTGCTGAACTCACGAACCACTGAAGCTTTCTTT. This sequence encodes CASSLLNSRTTEAFF.

The chain links TRBV2 to TRBJ2-2; the D gene is possibly TRBD2 (5 bases). Germline lookup yields CDR1 SNHLY and CDR2 FYNNEI. V was clipped by 6 bases and J by 7 bases, with 9 bases between them. CDR3 length equals 12 residues. In DNA, the CDR3 is TGTGCCAGCAGCGGACGGGGCGGGGAGCTGTTTTTT. Amino acid sequence: CASSGRGGELFF.

This clonotype has ten or more counts. This rearrangement joins TRBV11-2 to TRBJ1-2; no definite D call. The ends were cut back, 5 bases at V and 8 bases at J, with 21 bases in the middle. CDR1 and CDR2 (germline): SGHAT, FQNNGV. The CDR3 totals 15 residues. The DNA for the CDR3 is TGTGCCAGCAGCCGACAATATGATCAAACGGGAGGCTACACCTTC. Translation gives CASSRQYDQTGGYTF.

V usage is TRBV7-9 and J usage is TRBJ1-1; 9 bases are shared with TRBD1. Germline-derived CDR1 and CDR2 are SEHNR and FQNEAQ (reference sequence). J gave up 2 bases and V 5 bases, and 6 bases lay outside the gene matches. The CDR3 loop spans 15 amino acids. CDR3 loop: CASSHRDRDNTEAFF. The CDR3, as DNA: TGTGCCAGCAGCCACCGGGACAGGGACAACACTGAAGCTTTCTTT.

This chain links TRBV10-3 with TRBJ2-7; D might be TRBD1 or TRBD2, each matching 5 bases. CDR3 length equals 13 residues. V lost 2 bases to trimming and J lost 6 bases, with 11 bases between them. Germline V gene data show CDR1 as ENHRY and CDR2 as SYGVKD. For the CDR3, the DNA is TGTGCCATCAGTGAGGAGGGGAGCTTCGAGCAGTACTTC. This translates into CAISEEGSFEQYF.

The sample holds many counts of this clonotype. The rearrangement uses TRBV27 and TRBJ2-5, with 9 bases identical to TRBD2. The germline V gene encodes CDR1 MNHEY and CDR2 SMNVEV (reference sequence). The CDR3 length is 15 residues. Trimming took 5 bases from V and 4 from J; bases not matched to a gene: 8. The CDR3 region has the DNA TGTGCCAGCAGTCTTAGCGGGAGATCGGGAGAGACCCAGTACTTC. This sequence encodes CASSLSGRSGETQYF.

In its sample, this clonotype was seen a few times. The chain is built from TRBV29-1 and TRBJ1-2; D call uncertain. The CDR3 is 9 amino acids. Germline loops: CDR1 SQVTM, CDR2 ANQGSEA. Trimming stripped 5 bases from V and 8 bases from J, with 6 bases between. The CDR3 region has the DNA TGCAGCGTTTCGAAAGGCTACACCTTC. It translates to CSVSKGYTF.

This chain links TRBV5-1 with TRBJ1-4, with 9 bases identical to TRBD1. Per germline, CDR1 SGHRS and CDR2 YFSETQ. This CDR3 comprises 14 residues. J was trimmed by 8 bases and V by 5 bases; bases with no gene match: 7. CDR3 protein: CASRRDRVGEKLFF. The DNA for the CDR3 is TGCGCCAGCAGGCGGGACAGGGTTGGGGAAAAACTGTTTTTT.

The chain links TRBV25-1 to TRBJ2-7; TRBD2 might be the D (7 bases). V was clipped by 8 bases and J by 4 bases, with 15 bases between them. This CDR3 has 13 residues. In germline, CDR1 is MGHDK, CDR2 SYGVNS. The CDR3 region is CASRGQREYEQYF. The CDR3, as DNA: TGTGCCAGCCGAGGACAGCGGGAATACGAGCAGTACTTC.

This sequence joins TRBV19 and TRBJ2-7, with 7 bases aligning to TRBD2. Germline V gene sequence: CDR1 LNHDA, CDR2 SQIVND (reference sequence). V was pared by 1 base and J by 1 base, with 4 bases of the junction left unmatched. The CDR3 loop spans 15 amino acids. The CDR3 DNA sequence: TGTGCCAGTAGTATAGTTGGCGGGAGTTCCTACGAGCAGTACTTC. Amino acid sequence: CASSIVGGSSYEQYF.

This clonotype was counted at least ten times. V gene TRBV7-3 combines with J gene TRBJ1-5; D gene ambiguous. Germline CDR1 and CDR2: SGHTA and FQGTGA. The CDR3 sequence is 13 residues long. V dropped 6 bases and J dropped 4 bases, with 10 bases sitting between them. The CDR3: CASSGPKNQPQHF. CDR3 DNA sequence: TGTGCCAGCAGTGGTCCAAAGAATCAGCCCCAGCATTTT.

This chain joins TRBV20-1 and TRBJ2-5; D remains unclear. The ends were cut back, 3 bases at V and 5 bases at J, with 13 bases in the middle. The CDR3 loop spans 13 amino acids. CDR1 is DFQATT and CDR2 is SNEGSKA in the germline V gene (reference sequence). The CDR3 DNA reads as TGCAGTGCTAGTACGGGCTCCAGGGAGACCCAGTACTTC. It yields the protein CSASTGSRETQYF.

This clonotype was picked up many times. The chain links TRBV20-1 to TRBJ1-4, with D perhaps TRBD1 (6 bases). The CDR3 covers 13 residues. Germline assignment: CDR1 DFQATT and CDR2 SNEGSKA (reference sequence). The CDR3 sequence is CSVEGDRGEKLFF. The CDR3 nucleotides are TGCAGCGTTGAGGGGGATAGAGGGGAAAAACTGTTTTTT.

In its sample, this clonotype was seen many times. This chain connects TRBV7-2 to TRBJ2-7; no reliable D call. The CDR3 is 14 amino acids. Germline V gene lookup returns CDR1 SGHTA and CDR2 FQGNSA. The ends were cut back, 0 bases at V and 2 bases at J, with 8 bases in the middle. The CDR3 spells CASSLADGAYEQYF. CDR3 sequence (DNA): TGTGCCAGCAGCTTAGCGGATGGCGCCTACGAGCAGTACTTC. Based on the CDR3 plus reference TRBV7-2 and TRBJ2-7, the full variable domain is GAGVSQSPSNKVTEKGKDVELRCDPISGHTALYWYRQSLGQGLEFLIYFQGNSAPDKSGLPSDRFSAERTGGSVSTLTIQRTQQEDSAVYLCASSLADGAYEQYFGPGTRLTVT.